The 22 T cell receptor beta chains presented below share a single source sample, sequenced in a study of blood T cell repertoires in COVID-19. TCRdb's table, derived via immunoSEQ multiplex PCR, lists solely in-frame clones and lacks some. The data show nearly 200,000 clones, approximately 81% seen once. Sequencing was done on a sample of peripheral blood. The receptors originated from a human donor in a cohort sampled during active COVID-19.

CDR3 loop: CASRPSPQESGELFF. The CDR3 nucleotides are TGCGCCAGCAGGCCCTCTCCTCAGGAAAGCGGGGAGCTGTTTTTT. This sequence joins TRBV5-1 and TRBJ2-2; no reliable D call. Germline V lookup: CDR1 SGHRS, CDR2 YFSETQ. V lost 5 bases and J 7 bases, leaving 18 bases between the germline ends. CDR3 length: 15 residues.

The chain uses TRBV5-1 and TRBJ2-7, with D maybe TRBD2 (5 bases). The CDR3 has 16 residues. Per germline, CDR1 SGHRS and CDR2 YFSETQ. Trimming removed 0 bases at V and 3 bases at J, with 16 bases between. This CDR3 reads CASSLAGSDPIYEQYV. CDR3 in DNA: TGCGCCAGCAGCTTGGCTGGTAGCGACCCGATCTACGAGCAGTACGTC.

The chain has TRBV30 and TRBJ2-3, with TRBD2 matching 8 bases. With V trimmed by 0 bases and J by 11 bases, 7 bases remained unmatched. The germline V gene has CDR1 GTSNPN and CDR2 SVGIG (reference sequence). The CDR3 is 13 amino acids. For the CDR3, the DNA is TGTGCCTGGAGTGTACTCGGGGGGGCTGGGCAGTATTTT. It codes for CAWSVLGGAGQYF. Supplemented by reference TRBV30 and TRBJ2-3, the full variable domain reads SQTIHQWPATLVQPVGSPLSLECTVEGTSNPNLYWYRQAAGRGLQLLFYSVGIGQISSEVPQNLSASRPQDRQFILSSKKLLLSDSGFYLCAWSVLGGAGQYFGPGTRLTVL.

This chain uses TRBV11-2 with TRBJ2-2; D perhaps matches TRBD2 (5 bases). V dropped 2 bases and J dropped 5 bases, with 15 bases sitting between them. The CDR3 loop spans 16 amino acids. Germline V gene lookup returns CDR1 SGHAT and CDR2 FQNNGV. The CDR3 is CASSLWAGGYTGELFF. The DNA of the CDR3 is TGTGCCAGCAGCTTATGGGCAGGAGGTTATACCGGGGAGCTGTTTTTT.

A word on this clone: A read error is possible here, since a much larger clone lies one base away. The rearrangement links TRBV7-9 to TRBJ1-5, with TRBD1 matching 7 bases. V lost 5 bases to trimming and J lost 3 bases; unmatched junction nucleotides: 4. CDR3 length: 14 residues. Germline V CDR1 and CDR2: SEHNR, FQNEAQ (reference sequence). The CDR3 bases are TGTGCCAGCAGCCCGACAGGGCCCAATCAGCCCCAGCATTTT. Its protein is CASSPTGPNQPQHF.

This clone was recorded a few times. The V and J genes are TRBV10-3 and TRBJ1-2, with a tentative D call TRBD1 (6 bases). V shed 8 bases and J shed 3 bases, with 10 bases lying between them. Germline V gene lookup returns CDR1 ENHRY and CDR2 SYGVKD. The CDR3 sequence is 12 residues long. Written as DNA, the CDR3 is TGTGCCATCCCGAACAGGGACTATGGCTACACCTTC. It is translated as CAIPNRDYGYTF.

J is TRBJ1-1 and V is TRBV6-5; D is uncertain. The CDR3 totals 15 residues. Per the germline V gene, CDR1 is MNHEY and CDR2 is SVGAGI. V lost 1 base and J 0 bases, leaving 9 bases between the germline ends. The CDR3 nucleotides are TGTGCCAGCAGTTACTTTCGGGAATTGAACACTGAAGCTTTCTTT. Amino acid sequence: CASSYFRELNTEAFF.

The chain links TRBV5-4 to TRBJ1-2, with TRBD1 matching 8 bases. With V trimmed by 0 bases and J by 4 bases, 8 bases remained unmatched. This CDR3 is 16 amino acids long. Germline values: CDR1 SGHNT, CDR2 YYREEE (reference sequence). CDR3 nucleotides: TGTGCCAGCAGCTTGGCCGGTCAGGGGGCGAGCTATGGCTACACCTTC. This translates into CASSLAGQGASYGYTF. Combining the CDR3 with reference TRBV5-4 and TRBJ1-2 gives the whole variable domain ETGVTQSPTHLIKTRGQQVTLRCSSQSGHNTVSWYQQALGQGPQFIFQYYREEENGRGNFPPRFSGLQFPNYSSELNVNALELDDSALYLCASSLAGQGASYGYTFGSGTRLTVV.

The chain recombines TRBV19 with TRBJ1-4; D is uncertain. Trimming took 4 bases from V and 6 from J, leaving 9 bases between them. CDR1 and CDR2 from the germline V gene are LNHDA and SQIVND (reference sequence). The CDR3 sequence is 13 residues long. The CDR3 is CASSTPRDEKLFF. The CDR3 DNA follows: TGTGCCAGTAGTACTCCGAGGGATGAAAAACTGTTTTTT.

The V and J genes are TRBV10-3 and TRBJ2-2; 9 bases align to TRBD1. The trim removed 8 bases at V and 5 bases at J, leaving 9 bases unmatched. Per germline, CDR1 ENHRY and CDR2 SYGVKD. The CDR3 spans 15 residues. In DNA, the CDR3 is TGTGCCATCGGAACCTCGGGACAGGGAACCGGGGAGCTGTTTTTT. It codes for CAIGTSGQGTGELFF.

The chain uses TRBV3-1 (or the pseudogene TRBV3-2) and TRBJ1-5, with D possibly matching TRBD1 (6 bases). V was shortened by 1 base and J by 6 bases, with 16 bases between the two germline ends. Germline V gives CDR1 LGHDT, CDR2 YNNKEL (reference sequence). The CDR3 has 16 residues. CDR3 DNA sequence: TGTGCCAGCAGCCAAGGTATCCTGCTAGGGGGTCAGCCCCAGCATTTT. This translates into CASSQGILLGGQPQHF.

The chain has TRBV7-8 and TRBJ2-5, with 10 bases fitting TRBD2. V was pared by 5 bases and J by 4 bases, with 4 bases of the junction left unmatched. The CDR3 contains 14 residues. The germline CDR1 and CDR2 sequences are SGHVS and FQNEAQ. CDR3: CASSPSGRRETQYF. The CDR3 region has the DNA TGTGCCAGCAGCCCTAGCGGGAGAAGAGAGACCCAGTACTTC.

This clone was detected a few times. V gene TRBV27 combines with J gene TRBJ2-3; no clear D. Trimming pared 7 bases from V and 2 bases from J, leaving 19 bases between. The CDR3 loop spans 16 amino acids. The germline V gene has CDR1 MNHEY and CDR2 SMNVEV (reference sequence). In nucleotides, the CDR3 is TGTGCCAGCAAATTCATGGCTAGGCTAGACACAGATACGCAGTATTTT. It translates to CASKFMARLDTDTQYF.

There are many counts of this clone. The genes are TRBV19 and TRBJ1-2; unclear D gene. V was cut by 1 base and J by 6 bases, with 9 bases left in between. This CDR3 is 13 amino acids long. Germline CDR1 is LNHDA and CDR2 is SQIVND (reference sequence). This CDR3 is CASSIVYGDGYTF. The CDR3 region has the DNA TGTGCCAGTAGTATAGTATACGGGGATGGCTACACCTTC. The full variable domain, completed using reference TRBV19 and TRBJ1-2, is DGGITQSPKYLFRKEGQNVTLSCEQNLNHDAMYWYRQDPGQGLRLIYYSQIVNDFQKGDIAEGYSVSREKKESFPLTVTSAQKNPTAFYLCASSIVYGDGYTFGSGTRLTVV.

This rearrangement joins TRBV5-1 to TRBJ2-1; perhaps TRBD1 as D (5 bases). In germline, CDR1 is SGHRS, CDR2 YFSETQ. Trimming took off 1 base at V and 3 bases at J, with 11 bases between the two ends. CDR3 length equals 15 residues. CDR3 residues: CASSLLGVDYNEQFF. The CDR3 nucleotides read TGCGCCAGCAGCTTGTTAGGGGTTGACTACAATGAGCAGTTCTTC.

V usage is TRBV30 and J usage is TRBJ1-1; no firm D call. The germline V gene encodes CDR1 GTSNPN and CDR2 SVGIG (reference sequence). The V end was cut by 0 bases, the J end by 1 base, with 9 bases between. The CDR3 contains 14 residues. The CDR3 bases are TGTGCCTGGAGTGTACGGTATTGGAACACTGAAGCTTTCTTT. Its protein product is CAWSVRYWNTEAFF. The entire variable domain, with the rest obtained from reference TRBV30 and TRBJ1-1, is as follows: SQTIHQWPATLVQPVGSPLSLECTVEGTSNPNLYWYRQAAGRGLQLLFYSVGIGQISSEVPQNLSASRPQDRQFILSSKKLLLSDSGFYLCAWSVRYWNTEAFFGQGTRLTVV.

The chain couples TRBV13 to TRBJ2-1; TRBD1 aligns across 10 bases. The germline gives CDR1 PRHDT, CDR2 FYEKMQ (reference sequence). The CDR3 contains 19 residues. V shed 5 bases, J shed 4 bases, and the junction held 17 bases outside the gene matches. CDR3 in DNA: TGTGCCAGCAGCCGAACGGGACAGGGGCCATATCCCTTATACAATGAGCAGTTCTTC. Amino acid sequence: CASSRTGQGPYPLYNEQFF.

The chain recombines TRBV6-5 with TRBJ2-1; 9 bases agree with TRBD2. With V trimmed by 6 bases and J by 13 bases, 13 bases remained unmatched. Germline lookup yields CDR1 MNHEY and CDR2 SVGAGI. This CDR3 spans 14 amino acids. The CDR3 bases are TGTGCCAGCAGGCGACTAGCGGCTCGGGAATCACAGTTCTTC. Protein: CASRRLAARESQFF.

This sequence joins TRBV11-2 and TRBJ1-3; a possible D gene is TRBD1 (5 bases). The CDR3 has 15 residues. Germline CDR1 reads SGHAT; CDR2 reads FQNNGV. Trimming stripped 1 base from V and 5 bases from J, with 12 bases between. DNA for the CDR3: TGTGCCAGCAGCTTAGGGGGGGTCACCCGAAACACCATATATTTT. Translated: CASSLGGVTRNTIYF.

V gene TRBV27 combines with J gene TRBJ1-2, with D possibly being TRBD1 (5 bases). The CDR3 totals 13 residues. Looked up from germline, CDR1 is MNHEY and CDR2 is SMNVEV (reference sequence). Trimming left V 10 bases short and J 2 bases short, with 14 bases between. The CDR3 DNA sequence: TGTGCCAAACCCATCACAGGCAACTATGGCTACACCTTC. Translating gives CAKPITGNYGYTF.

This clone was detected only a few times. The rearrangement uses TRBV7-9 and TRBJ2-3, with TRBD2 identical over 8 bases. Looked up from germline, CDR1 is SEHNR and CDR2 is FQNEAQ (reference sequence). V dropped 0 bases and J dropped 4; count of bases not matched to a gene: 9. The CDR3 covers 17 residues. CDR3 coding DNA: TGTGCCAGCAGCTTAGCGAGCATTAGCGGGGAGCCAGATACGCAGTATTTT. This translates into CASSLASISGEPDTQYF.

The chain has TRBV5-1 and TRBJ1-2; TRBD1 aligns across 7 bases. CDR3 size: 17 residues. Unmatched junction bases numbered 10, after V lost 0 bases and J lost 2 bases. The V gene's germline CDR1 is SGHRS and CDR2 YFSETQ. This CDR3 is CASSLGRGLRGNYGYTF. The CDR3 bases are TGCGCCAGCAGCTTGGGTAGGGGGCTGAGGGGGAACTATGGCTACACCTTC.